This paragraph reports one TCR beta chain. The antigen remains unidentified. TCRdb's copy holds only in-frame clones and misses some; the assay was immunoSEQ multiplex PCR. The data show over 110,000 clones, 84% seen once. The trim removed 8 bases at V and 2 bases at J, leaving 2 bases unmatched. This CDR3 is built from 12 residues. Per germline, CDR1 LNHNV and CDR2 YYDKDF (reference sequence). This sample is drawn from a study of cytomegalovirus exposure and HLA in healthy donors. The donors were members of the validation cohort comprising some 120 subjects, separate from the roughly 680-subject first cohort. The study's findings and limits: TCR beta chains numbering approximately 150 were designated cytomegalovirus-associated.

The receptor comes from a woman in her twenties or thirties in good health and CMV-seronegative. J is TRBJ1-2 and V is TRBV15; 7 nucleotides match TRBD1. Sequencing was performed on PBMCs. As DNA, the CDR3 is TGTGCCACCTTGGACAGGAACTATGGCTACACCTTC. Translation gives CATLDRNYGYTF.